The 27 T cell receptor beta chains below were found in one sample sequenced in a study of regulatory T cells in long-lasting Graves disease. For TCR beta, libraries came from iRepertoire HTBI primers and Arm-PCR of CDR3 regions. From the multiplex PCR reads, TCRdb called clonotypes with MiXCR, one entry per CDR3 protein. The table lists about 470,000 distinct CDR3 sequences, about a fifth of them singletons. Sample time point: persistent/refractory GD, antithyroid drugs over 5 years with positive TRAb. PBMC-extracted RNA yielded the TCR library. The source was peripheral blood mononuclear cells (PBMCs), collected when the disease was refractory, from a patient treated with antithyroid drugs. These receptors were taken from a female donor with Graves disease.

There are many counts of this clonotype. The chain employs TRBV2 and TRBJ1-2; weak D call: TRBD1 (5 bases). Germline values: CDR1 SNHLY, CDR2 FYNNEI. This CDR3 contains 14 residues. Between the trimmed V and J ends, which lost 2 bases and 5 bases, there was a span of 12 bases. The CDR3 loop reads CASSESGQGYGYTF. CDR3 bases: TGTGCCAGCAGTGAATCGGGGCAGGGTTATGGCTACACCTTC.

This clonotype occurred a few times. The chain joins TRBV10-3 to TRBJ2-2; TRBD1 matches 7 bases. The CDR3 sequence is 15 residues long. Germline V lookup: CDR1 ENHRY, CDR2 SYGVKD. V was clipped by 4 bases and J by 4 bases; unmatched bases: 6. Written as DNA, the CDR3 is TGTGCCATCAGTGGAGGGGACAGCGTCACCGGGGAGCTGTTTTTT. Translated, it gives CAISGGDSVTGELFF.

This clonotype was observed many times. The V gene is TRBV20-1, the J gene TRBJ1-2; 7 bases match TRBD1. With V trimmed by 1 base and J by 4 bases, 6 bases remained unmatched. The CDR3 runs 14 residues. CDR1 is DFQATT and CDR2 is SNEGSKA in the germline V gene (reference sequence). CDR3: CSARVGTVSYGYTF. The CDR3 region has the DNA TGCAGTGCTAGAGTAGGGACAGTGAGCTATGGCTACACCTTC.

This clonotype was seen only a few times. This sequence joins TRBV29-1 and TRBJ2-4; D is uncertain. Germline assignment: CDR1 SQVTM and CDR2 ANQGSEA. Trimming cost V 5 bases and J 5 bases, with 7 bases left between them. The CDR3 has 11 amino acids. CDR3 amino acids: CSVTRQNIQYF. The CDR3 DNA reads TGCAGCGTTACCCGTCAAAACATTCAGTACTTC.

The chain carries TRBV28 and TRBJ2-1; 8 nucleotides line up with TRBD2. The germline CDR1 and CDR2 sequences are MDHEN and SYDVKM. The CDR3 is made up of 12 amino acids. The chain's CDR3 is CVSSGGDNEQFF. CDR3 DNA: TGTGTTTCTTCGGGGGGGGACAATGAGCAGTTCTTC.

This chain connects TRBV2 to TRBJ2-2; no clear D. Germline lookup yields CDR1 SNHLY and CDR2 FYNNEI. V gave up 4 bases and J gave up 5 bases, with 23 bases separating them. The length of the CDR3 is 18 residues. Written as DNA, the CDR3 is TGTGCCAGCAGTGCCTCAACTTCGAAGGGTCTTGATACCGGGGAGCTGTTTTTT. This encodes CASSASTSKGLDTGELFF.

This sequence joins TRBV5-6 and TRBJ2-1; D possibly corresponds to TRBD2 (6 bases). The CDR3 totals 15 residues. Trimming shortened V by 2 bases and J by 3 bases, and 12 bases separated the two germline ends. Germline-derived CDR1 and CDR2 are SGHDT and YYEEEE. CDR3 sequence: CASSLRLALYNEQFF. CDR3 in DNA: TGTGCCAGCAGCTTAAGGCTAGCGCTCTACAATGAGCAGTTCTTC.

This clonotype was observed a few times. The chain recombines TRBV20-1 with TRBJ2-5; 13 bases align to TRBD2. CDR1 DFQATT and CDR2 SNEGSKA come from the germline V gene (reference sequence). This CDR3 is built from 13 residues. Trimming removed 6 bases from V and 10 bases from J; junction bases left unmatched: 8. CDR3 amino acids: CSAEPGLAGYQYF. In DNA form, the CDR3 reads TGCAGTGCCGAACCGGGACTAGCGGGGTACCAGTACTTC.

The genes are TRBV20-1 and TRBJ2-1; TRBD1 might be the D (6 bases). Looked up from germline, CDR1 is DFQATT and CDR2 is SNEGSKA (reference sequence). V was shortened by 3 bases and J by 6 bases, with 9 bases between the two germline ends. CDR3 length equals 12 residues. CDR3 DNA sequence: TGCAGTGCTAGCGGGACAATCAATGAGCAGTTCTTC. Translation gives CSASGTINEQFF.

The V gene is TRBV28, the J gene TRBJ2-2; possible D gene TRBD1, 6 bases. Between the trimmed V and J ends, which lost 6 bases and 9 bases, there was a span of 17 bases. This CDR3 has 14 amino acids. Germline values: CDR1 MDHEN, CDR2 SYDVKM. CDR3 protein: CASSPPAGVRELFF. CDR3 in DNA: TGTGCCAGCAGCCCCCCTGCAGGGGTCAGGGAGCTGTTTTTT.

This sequence joins TRBV9 and TRBJ1-2, with D possibly matching TRBD1 (6 bases). CDR3 length equals 15 residues. V was shortened by 2 bases and J by 5 bases, with 16 bases between the two germline ends. Germline V gene data show CDR1 as SGDLS and CDR2 as YYNGEE. As DNA, the CDR3 is TGTGCCAGCAGCGTCGATGGACAGCCGTATTATGGCTACACCTTC. The encoded protein is CASSVDGQPYYGYTF.

J is TRBJ2-1 and V is TRBV11-2; maybe TRBD1 (6 bases). The CDR3 sequence is 14 residues long. The ends were cut back, 5 bases at V and 2 bases at J, with 10 bases in the middle. Germline V CDR1 and CDR2: SGHAT, FQNNGV. CDR3 in amino acids: CASSPQGTYNEQFF. The CDR3 bases are TGTGCCAGCAGCCCGCAGGGGACCTACAATGAGCAGTTCTTC.

This clonotype showed up many times. The chain is built from TRBV12-3 or TRBV12-4 and TRBJ1-5; D is perhaps TRBD1 (5 bases). V lost 4 bases and J 0 bases, leaving 13 bases between the germline ends. This CDR3 has 16 residues. The CDR3 reads CASSSGGLNSNQPQHF. CDR3 DNA: TGTGCCAGCAGTTCCGGGGGACTAAATAGCAATCAGCCCCAGCATTTT.

This clonotype was seen at least ten times. The CDR3 here is CASSLTSGSETQYF. DNA for the CDR3: TGTGCCAGCAGCCTGACTAGCGGGTCAGAGACCCAGTACTTC. V and J are TRBV7-2 and TRBJ2-5; 10 bases line up with TRBD2. V lost 5 bases to trimming and J lost 4 bases; unmatched junction nucleotides: 4. The CDR3 covers 14 residues. CDR1 is SGHTA, CDR2 FQGNSA, per germline.

This clonotype was counted many times. J is TRBJ1-1 and V is TRBV6-1; D is undetermined. This CDR3 region has 14 residues. The germline V gene has CDR1 MNHNS and CDR2 SASEGT. Trimming took off 10 bases at V and 3 bases at J, with 18 bases between the two ends. The CDR3 coding sequence is TGTGCCATAATGAGAGGACCGCCCTACACTGAAGCTTTCTTT. Its protein product is CAIMRGPPYTEAFF.

Ten or more counts support this clonotype. The V call is TRBV28, the J call TRBJ1-1; tentative D call: TRBD1 (6 bases). CDR3 length: 17 residues. Germline CDR1 and CDR2: MDHEN and SYDVKM. V gave up 3 bases and J gave up 2 bases, with 19 bases separating them. The CDR3 protein is CASSFGGWGAANTEAFF. Here the CDR3 DNA reads TGTGCCAGCAGTTTTGGGGGGTGGGGGGCGGCTAACACTGAAGCTTTCTTT.

Many counts were recorded for this clonotype. The chain combines TRBV28 with TRBJ1-1; TRBD1 is a possible D gene (5 bases). The germline V gene encodes CDR1 MDHEN and CDR2 SYDVKM. This CDR3 contains 14 residues. Trimming left V 0 bases short and J 6 bases short, with 11 bases between. The CDR3 DNA follows: TGTGCCAGCAGTTTATGGACAGCGCGCGCTGAAGCTTTCTTT. This translates into CASSLWTARAEAFF.

This clonotype was seen repeatedly, ten times or more. This chain connects TRBV28 to TRBJ1-1, with D uncertain. The germline V gene encodes CDR1 MDHEN and CDR2 SYDVKM. The CDR3 sequence is 14 residues long. V dropped 5 bases and J dropped 11 bases, with 21 bases sitting between them. CDR3 region: CASSPSGPTWNAFF. DNA of the CDR3: TGTGCCAGCAGTCCCTCGGGCCCCACCTGGAACGCTTTCTTT.

Ten or more counts support this clonotype. This chain joins TRBV13 and TRBJ2-7; TRBD1 agrees at 8 bases. The V and J ends lost 5 bases and 5 bases, in that order; junction bases with no gene match: 8. The CDR3 covers 14 residues. Germline V gene data show CDR1 as PRHDT and CDR2 as FYEKMQ (reference sequence). The CDR3 DNA reads TGTGCCAGCAGCCCTCGGACAGGGAGAAACGAGCAGTACTTC. It translates to CASSPRTGRNEQYF.

The CDR3 here is CSVGDRVEQYF. The DNA of the CDR3 is TGCAGCGTTGGGGACAGGGTAGAGCAGTACTTC. The chain employs TRBV29-1 and TRBJ2-7, with TRBD1 identical over 9 bases. Germline V lookup: CDR1 SQVTM, CDR2 ANQGSEA. V gave up 4 bases and J gave up 7 bases; unmatched junction bases: 2. This CDR3 is built from 11 residues.

The sample holds many counts of this clonotype. J is TRBJ2-5 and V is TRBV20-1; possibly TRBD1 or TRBD2 for D (5 bases each). The V and J ends lost 0 bases and 4 bases respectively, with 6 bases between them. This CDR3 contains 12 residues. CDR1 is DFQATT, CDR2 SNEGSKA, per germline (reference sequence). CDR3 DNA: TGCAGTGCTAGAGAGGGGGTAGAGACCCAGTACTTC. As protein: CSAREGVETQYF.

This clonotype was counted a few times. The chain links TRBV5-1 to TRBJ1-1, with 10 positions matching TRBD1. CDR1 and CDR2 from the germline V gene are SGHRS and YFSETQ. The CDR3 has 15 residues. Trimming removed 4 bases from V and 1 base from J; junction bases left unmatched: 4. CDR3 region: CASSGGQGENTEAFF. The DNA for the CDR3 is TGCGCCAGCAGCGGCGGACAGGGGGAGAACACTGAAGCTTTCTTT.

This clonotype was seen at least ten times. The genes are TRBV6-5 and TRBJ2-2; 7 bases map to TRBD1. The trim removed 0 bases at V and 5 bases at J, leaving 6 bases unmatched. CDR1 is MNHEY and CDR2 is SVGAGI in the germline V gene. The CDR3 length is 16 residues. The CDR3 spells CASSYSGDRATGELFF. DNA of the CDR3: TGTGCCAGCAGTTACTCAGGCGACAGGGCAACCGGGGAGCTGTTTTTT.

The rearrangement links TRBV19 to TRBJ1-1; 7 bases map to TRBD1. The germline V gene encodes CDR1 LNHDA and CDR2 SQIVND (reference sequence). Losses at the gene ends were 8 bases for V and 8 bases for J; bases not matched to a gene: 8. CDR3 length: 12 residues. CDR3 nucleotides: TGTGCCAGTGGGGAGACAGGGACCGAAGCTTTCTTT. Its protein is CASGETGTEAFF.

This chain joins TRBV20-1 and TRBJ1-5; D may be TRBD1 (6 bases). V lost 5 bases, J lost 3 bases, and 14 bases lay in between. Per the germline V gene, CDR1 is DFQATT and CDR2 is SNEGSKA (reference sequence). The CDR3 totals 14 residues. The CDR3: CSAYTGRLNQPQHF. The CDR3 DNA reads TGCAGTGCTTATACAGGGAGACTCAATCAGCCCCAGCATTTT.

This clonotype came up many times. The chain combines TRBV10-3 with TRBJ1-4, with 10 positions matching TRBD1. This CDR3 is 16 amino acids long. In germline, CDR1 is ENHRY, CDR2 SYGVKD. J was trimmed by 8 bases and V by 3 bases; bases with no gene match: 9. The CDR3 DNA reads as TGTGCCATCAGTGAAGGGGACAGGGGAACCGGAGAAAAACTGTTTTTT. Protein: CAISEGDRGTGEKLFF.

This clonotype was counted at least ten times. The chain is built from TRBV29-1 and TRBJ2-2; 7 bases map to TRBD1. Germline V CDR1 and CDR2: SQVTM, ANQGSEA. V dropped 7 bases and J dropped 0; count of bases not matched to a gene: 8. The CDR3 covers 15 residues. The CDR3 coding sequence is TGCAGCGCCGAAAGAGGGGGCGCGAACACCGGGGAGCTGTTTTTT. It codes for CSAERGGANTGELFF.